The clone carrying this T cell receptor beta chain counts as medium-sized (0.01 to 0.1%). Its cognate antigen is unknown. The data are from a study of immune heterogeneity within non-small cell lung tumors. For the study at large: There were several squamous cell carcinomas, about 9 non-squamous carcinomas and 1 tumor not otherwise specified.

Bulk tumor genomic DNA, roughly 590 ng per sample, was used as template. From each primary tumor, several far-apart biopsies were obtained during surgery. Their non-small cell lung cancer was newly diagnosed and untreated, and the patients underwent curative surgery. It was a multiplex PCR that amplified TCR beta CDR3, with 32 V and 13 J primers. TCRdb re-called the multiplex PCR reads with MiXCR, one entry per CDR3 protein. This sample carries some 10,000 distinct CDR3 sequences, roughly 30% of them seen once, and the ten largest clones take 8.1%. With V trimmed by 2 bases and J by 4 bases, 0 bases remained unmatched. Germline V gene lookup returns CDR1 DFQATT and CDR2 SNEGSKA (reference sequence). This CDR3 is built from 13 residues. Study results and limitations: Significant yet moderate, the positive correlation between local T-cell clonality and local tumor mutational burden reached an R of 0.3 to 0.35.

The chain is built from TRBV20-1 and TRBJ2-3, with 10 bases identical to TRBD2. The source of this sequence is a woman aged 55-70 years with non-small cell lung cancer. The sequenced sample consisted of lung tumor tissue. The CDR3 nucleotides read TGCAGTGCTAGACTAGCGGGAGCAGATACGCAGTATTTT. It encodes CSARLAGADTQYF.